One T cell receptor (beta chain) is described in this entry. Its antigen remains unknown. V was clipped by 6 bases and J by 5 bases, with 10 bases between them. Germline CDR1 reads MGHRA; CDR2 reads YSYEKL. This CDR3 has 12 amino acids. This specimen belongs to a study of cytotoxic CD8 clonotypes in ibrutinib-treated CLL. Targeted sequencing depth ranged from 1 in 200,000 to 1 in 1 million T cells. The repertoire was sequenced with immunoSEQ multiplex PCR; TCRdb's copy has only in-frame clones and lacks some. The sample has some 200,000 clones; approximately 75% are singletons. Study-wide findings and caveats: Sustained-remission and progressing patients' sampling times differed. Under therapy, public clonotypes either contracted or stayed stable, and they were uncommon.

Material: PBMCs, obtained after 12 months of ibrutinib treatment. The chain uses TRBV4-1 and TRBJ1-1; D ambiguous. This clonotype was obtained from a human donor with chronic lymphocytic leukemia. CDR3 in amino acids: CASSPDHTEAFF. In DNA, the CDR3 is TGCGCCAGCAGTCCTGACCATACTGAAGCTTTCTTT.